This is a list of T cell receptor beta chains from one sample in a study of naive and memory T cell subsets. TCRdb used MiXCR to reprocess the UMI-ligation and nested PCR reads, holding one entry per CDR3 protein. The data show around 130,000 distinct CDR3 sequences, 35% to 40% seen once. The sample consisted of central memory CD4+ T cells from blood. The source of these receptors is a human donor in good health. The CDR3 runs from the conserved cysteine through the conserved F or W. A D gene is named only where the DNA matches it firmly. The listing skips clone size in some rows; elsewhere it reads once, few, many or a size class.

J gene | V gene | CDR3 length | clone size | D gene | CDR3 protein | CDR3 DNA
TRBJ1-2 | TRBV6-5 | 13 | NA | NA | CASSLGLDYGYTF | TGTGCCAGCAGTTTGGGTTTAGACTATGGCTACACCTTC
TRBJ1-1 | TRBV7-2 | 14 | few | NA | CASSRGRENTEAFF | TGTGCCAGCAGCAGGGGACGTGAGAACACTGAAGCTTTCTTT
TRBJ2-5 | TRBV20-1 | 15 | NA | NA | CSAREGGSFSETQYF | TGCAGTGCTAGAGAAGGGGGGAGCTTTTCGGAGACCCAGTACTTC
TRBJ2-6 | TRBV6-5 | 16 | NA | NA | CASRRGTFSGANVLTF | TGTGCCAGCAGACGGGGGACCTTCTCTGGGGCCAACGTCCTGACTTTC
TRBJ2-3 | TRBV30 | 14 | NA | TRBD1 | CAWSRDRGRDTQYF | TGTGCCTGGAGCCGGGACAGGGGCAGAGATACGCAGTATTTT
TRBJ1-4 | TRBV28 | 15 | NA | NA | CASSLLVGGGEKLFF | TGTGCCAGCAGTTTACTGGTGGGCGGCGGTGAAAAACTGTTTTTT
TRBJ2-7 | TRBV11-1 | 14 | NA | NA | CASSLLGAFDEQYF | TGTGCCAGCAGCTTGTTGGGGGCATTCGACGAGCAGTACTTC
TRBJ2-7 | TRBV20-1 | 12 | NA | TRBD1 | CSAGTGSDEQYF | TGCAGTGCTGGGACAGGGTCGGATGAGCAGTACTTC
TRBJ2-1 | TRBV30 | 16 | NA | TRBD2 | CAWSIYRAGPYNEQFF | TGTGCCTGGAGTATATATAGAGCGGGACCCTACAATGAGCAGTTCTTC
TRBJ1-5 | TRBV20-1 | 14 | NA | NA | CSARVGGLFVPQHF | TGCAGTGCTAGAGTTGGGGGGCTGTTTGTGCCCCAGCATTTT
TRBJ2-5 | TRBV6-5 | 13 | NA | NA | CASRWDPRETQYF | TGTGCCAGCAGATGGGACCCGCGGGAGACCCAGTACTTC
TRBJ2-3 | TRBV6-1 | 14 | NA | NA | CASMAGDATDTQYF | TGTGCCAGCATGGCAGGGGACGCCACAGATACGCAGTATTTT
TRBJ2-1 | TRBV20-1 | 14 | NA | TRBD2 | CSAYRAAGDNEQFF | TGCAGTGCCTATCGGGCAGCGGGAGATAATGAGCAGTTCTTC
TRBJ2-1 | TRBV28 | 15 | NA | NA | CASSPGLSSYNEQFF | TGTGCCAGCAGCCCCGGACTCTCCTCCTACAATGAGCAGTTCTTC
TRBJ1-1 | TRBV7-7 | 13 | NA | NA | CASSLRPYTEAFF | TGTGCTAGCAGCTTACGGCCGTACACTGAAGCTTTCTTT
TRBJ2-1 | TRBV28 | 15 | few | TRBD2 | CASSYGTSGTNEQFF | TGTGCCAGCAGCTACGGGACTAGCGGGACAAATGAGCAGTTCTTC
TRBJ1-6 | TRBV11-3 | 14 | NA | NA | CASRPKGGNSPLHF | TGTGCCAGCCGACCCAAGGGGGGTAATTCACCCCTCCACTTT
TRBJ2-7 | TRBV6-6 | 15 | NA | TRBD1 | CASSYGQGARKEQYF | TGTGCCAGCAGTTACGGGCAGGGGGCGAGGAAAGAGCAGTACTTC
TRBJ2-7 | TRBV19 | 14 | NA | NA | CASNPRSRTYEQYF | TGTGCCAGCAACCCTCGGAGCCGCACCTACGAGCAGTACTTC
TRBJ2-1 | TRBV24-1 | 13 | NA | NA | CATMGPGRDEQFF | TGTGCCACCATGGGCCCTGGGCGAGATGAGCAGTTCTTC
TRBJ2-1 | TRBV27 | 16 | once | TRBD2 | CASSTGRTRVEDEQFF | TGTGCCAGCTCTACGGGTCGGACTAGGGTAGAGGATGAGCAGTTCTTC
TRBJ1-2 | TRBV18 | 14 | NA | TRBD1 | CASSPGTGGWGYTF | TGTGCCAGCTCACCCGGGACAGGGGGCTGGGGCTACACCTTC
TRBJ1-2 | TRBV18 | 18 | NA | TRBD1 | CASSQANPGTAVGYGYTF | TGTGCCAGCTCACAAGCTAACCCCGGGACAGCTGTGGGCTATGGCTACACCTTC
TRBJ2-5 | TRBV20-1 | 12 | few | TRBD1 | CSAGQGIETQYF | TGCAGTGCCGGACAGGGGATAGAGACCCAGTACTTC
TRBJ2-3 | TRBV20-1 | 19 | few | TRBD2 | CSARDFRTSSTRNTDTQYF | TGCAGTGCTAGAGATTTTAGGACTAGCAGCACAAGGAACACAGATACGCAGTATTTT
TRBJ2-2 | TRBV27 | 14 | NA | TRBD1 | CASRGTGGAGELFF | TGTGCCAGCAGAGGGACAGGGGGCGCAGGGGAGCTGTTTTTT
TRBJ1-2 | TRBV28 | 14 | NA | TRBD1 | CASRLPTGGEGYTF | TGTGCCAGCAGACTTCCTACAGGGGGCGAAGGCTACACCTTC
TRBJ2-1 | TRBV28 | 15 | NA | TRBD1 | CASRGTEVSYNEQFF | TGTGCCAGCAGGGGGACAGAGGTATCCTACAATGAGCAGTTCTTC
TRBJ2-1 | TRBV6-6 | 13 | NA | NA | CASSSFSYNEQFF | TGTGCCAGCAGTTCCTTCTCCTACAATGAGCAGTTCTTC
TRBJ2-2 | TRBV7-3 | 14 | NA | NA | CASSKSGIPGELFF | TGTGCCAGCAGCAAATCAGGGATCCCCGGGGAGCTGTTTTTT
TRBJ2-3 | TRBV7-9 | 14 | NA | TRBD1 | CASSLRDSSDTQYF | TGTGCCAGCAGCCTAAGGGACAGCTCAGATACGCAGTATTTT
TRBJ2-1 | TRBV5-1 | 16 | NA | TRBD2 | CASSSGTSGGYNEQFF | TGCGCCAGCAGCTCCGGTACTAGCGGGGGCTACAATGAGCAGTTCTTC
TRBJ2-7 | TRBV29-1 | 11 | few | NA | CSVDISAAQYF | TGCAGCGTTGATATCTCAGCGGCGCAGTACTTC
TRBJ1-2 | TRBV3-1 | 12 | NA | TRBD1 | CASRDRAYGYTF | TGTGCCAGCAGAGACAGGGCCTATGGCTACACCTTC
TRBJ1-2 | TRBV29-1 | 12 | NA | NA | CSVRQSNYGYTF | TGCAGCGTCCGACAGTCTAACTATGGCTACACCTTC
TRBJ2-1 | TRBV12-3/TRBV12-4 | 15 | few | NA | CASSSSRGSYNEQFF | TGTGCCAGCAGTTCGAGTAGGGGGTCCTACAATGAGCAGTTCTTC
TRBJ2-5 | TRBV11-2 | 17 | NA | TRBD2 | CASSLGGLAGIQETQYF | TGTGCCAGCAGCTTAGGCGGACTAGCGGGGATCCAAGAGACCCAGTACTTC
TRBJ2-1 | TRBV7-6 | 15 | NA | NA | CASSLGLEGVNEQFF | TGTGCCAGCAGCTTAGGGCTGGAGGGGGTCAATGAGCAGTTCTTC
TRBJ2-7 | TRBV3-1 | 15 | NA | TRBD2 | CASSLWLAGGYEQYF | TGTGCCAGCAGCCTCTGGCTAGCGGGAGGCTACGAGCAGTACTTC
TRBJ1-1 | TRBV14 | 16 | few | TRBD1 | CASSHRTGKWDTEAFF | TGTGCCAGCAGCCATAGGACAGGGAAGTGGGACACTGAAGCTTTCTTT
TRBJ2-7 | TRBV5-1 | 15 | few | NA | CASSLSNPGIYEQYF | TGCGCCAGCAGCTTGTCTAACCCAGGGATCTACGAGCAGTACTTC
TRBJ2-7 | TRBV20-1 | 14 | many | NA | CSAREWGSSYEQYF | TGCAGTGCTAGAGAATGGGGGAGCTCCTACGAGCAGTACTTC
TRBJ1-5 | TRBV9 | 13 | NA | NA | CASSRGSNQPQHF | TGTGCCAGCAGCCGGGGTTCTAATCAGCCCCAGCATTTT
TRBJ1-5 | TRBV12-3/TRBV12-4 | 15 | few | NA | CASSHLQADNQPQHF | TGTGCCAGCAGTCACCTTCAGGCTGACAATCAGCCCCAGCATTTT
TRBJ1-4 | TRBV29-1 | 11 | NA | NA | CSVGEGEKLFF | TGCAGCGTTGGAGAGGGGGAAAAACTGTTTTTT
TRBJ2-7 | TRBV20-1 | 15 | NA | TRBD2 | CSALQTSGGSYEQYF | TGCAGTGCTCTCCAGACTAGCGGGGGATCCTACGAGCAGTACTTC